This T cell receptor (beta chain) was sequenced during a study of identical twins. Trimming removed 5 bases from V and 1 base from J; junction bases left unmatched: 2. Per germline, CDR1 WSHSY and CDR2 SAAADI. The CDR3 totals 14 residues. The sample holds one count of this clonotype. TCRdb fed the 5' RACE reads into MiXCR, producing one record per CDR3 protein. The sample holds about 470,000 distinct CDR3 sequences; approximately 24% are singletons and the top ten take 2.9%. Only healthy Caucasians were included as donors. The same sample was also studied in work on T cells expressing NK-cell markers.

This chain connects TRBV10-2 to TRBJ2-7, with TRBD2 matching 10 bases. Sequencing used CD4+ T cells sorted from blood. This receptor was identified in a woman in her late teens or twenties in good health. CDR3 in DNA: TGCGCCAGCAGTACTAGCGGGGCTTCCTACGAGCAGTACTTC. Amino acids: CASSTSGASYEQYF.